The 11 T cell receptor beta chains reported below all come from one sample, sequenced in a study of control samples from healthy donors and cancer patients. Profiling relied on immunoSEQ multiplex PCR, and the TCRdb table lists in-frame clones only, not all of them. This table has roughly 400,000 clones, around 90% appearing once. Sequenced input: PBMCs. The receptors shown here come from a middle-aged man with head and neck cancer.

The genes are TRBV4-1 and TRBJ1-5; 8 bases line up with TRBD1. Germline CDR1 reads MGHRA; CDR2 reads YSYEKL. Unmatched junction bases numbered 5, after V lost 4 bases and J lost 6 bases. This CDR3 region has 14 residues. DNA for the CDR3: TGCGCCAGCAGCCTGAGACAGGGGTTTCAGCCCCAGCATTTT. Its translation is CASSLRQGFQPQHF.

This clone is a singleton in its sample. This chain joins TRBV28 and TRBJ1-3; TRBD1 is a possible D gene (5 bases). CDR3 length: 17 amino acids. The V and J ends lost 3 bases and 0 bases respectively, with 15 bases between them. CDR1 is MDHEN and CDR2 is SYDVKM in the germline V gene. The CDR3, as DNA: TGTGCCAGCAGTTTTCCCGTGACCGACAGCTCTGGAAACACCATATATTTT. Protein product: CASSFPVTDSSGNTIYF.

This clone was counted only a few times. The chain combines TRBV12-5 with TRBJ1-6; D might be TRBD1 (6 bases). Trimming stripped 3 bases from V and 10 bases from J, with 34 bases between. CDR3 length: 21 amino acids. Germline V gives CDR1 LGHNT, CDR2 FRNRAP. CDR3 in DNA: TGTGCTAGTGGTTTCCCCAGGGTGGTGACAGGCTCACCTTCTAGGGGCTCACCCCTCCACTTT. Its translation: CASGFPRVVTGSPSRGSPLHF.

This chain joins TRBV4-2 and TRBJ2-3, with D unclear. CDR3 length: 14 amino acids. Trimming cost V 4 bases and J 4 bases, with 12 bases left between them. CDR1 and CDR2 (germline): LGHNA, YNFKEQ. The CDR3 here is CASSLGLGADTQYF. Here the CDR3 DNA reads TGTGCCAGCAGCCTGGGTTTGGGCGCAGATACGCAGTATTTT.

The rearrangement uses TRBV9 and TRBJ2-6; D not resolved. CDR3 size: 17 residues. Trimming took off 3 bases at V and 0 bases at J, with 13 bases between the two ends. Germline CDR1 reads SGDLS; CDR2 reads YYNGEE. CDR3 protein: CASSEPGLPSGANVLTF. The CDR3 DNA reads as TGTGCCAGCAGCGAGCCGGGCCTCCCCTCTGGGGCCAACGTCCTGACTTTC.

The J gene is TRBJ1-2, the V gene TRBV6-2 or TRBV6-3, with TRBD1 identical over 7 bases. V shed 5 bases, J shed 5 bases, and the junction held 8 bases outside the gene matches. Looked up from germline, CDR1 is MNHEY and CDR2 is SVGEGT. The CDR3 totals 14 residues. The CDR3 loop is CASSPGTAGYGYTF. The CDR3 coding sequence is TGTGCCAGCAGTCCGGGGACAGCTGGGTATGGCTACACCTTC.

CDR3 sequence (DNA): TGTGCCAGCAGTTGGGACAGGGCATCCTACGAGCAGTACTTC. Translated, it gives CASSWDRASYEQYF. V usage is TRBV27 and J usage is TRBJ2-7, with TRBD1 matching 9 bases. Germline V gives CDR1 MNHEY, CDR2 SMNVEV (reference sequence). V shed 4 bases and J 1 base; nucleotides not matched to a gene: 2. The CDR3 length is 14 residues.

This clone was found once. V and J are TRBV27 and TRBJ2-1, with D maybe TRBD1 (5 bases). The CDR3 has 12 residues. Trimming removed 3 bases from V and 12 bases from J, with 12 bases in between. CDR1 MNHEY and CDR2 SMNVEV come from the germline V gene (reference sequence). The CDR3 loop reads CASSLSSGAQFF. DNA for the CDR3: TGTGCCAGCAGTTTGTCATCTGGGGCGCAGTTCTTC.

The chain has TRBV9 and TRBJ1-6; TRBD1 is a possible D gene (5 bases). The germline V gene has CDR1 SGDLS and CDR2 YYNGEE. The CDR3 covers 16 residues. Trimming removed 0 bases from V and 0 bases from J, with 7 bases in between. CDR3 in amino acids: CASSVGDLSYNSPLHF. For the CDR3, the DNA is TGTGCCAGCAGCGTAGGGGACCTCTCCTATAATTCACCCCTCCACTTT.

For the CDR3, the DNA is TGTGCCAGCAGCCAAGACCCCTGGACAGGGGATGGCTACACCTTC. This translates into CASSQDPWTGDGYTF. J is TRBJ1-2 and V is TRBV3-1 (or the pseudogene TRBV3-2); the match to TRBD1 covers 9 bases. Germline trimming cut 0 bases from V and 6 bases from J; bases unmatched to any gene: 5. This CDR3 spans 15 amino acids. CDR1 and CDR2 (germline): LGHDT, YNNKEL (reference sequence).

CDR3 in amino acids: CASSPGGSGNSPLHF. CDR3 in DNA: TGTGCCAGCAGCCCCGGGGGTTCAGGGAATTCACCCCTCCACTTT. This chain uses TRBV2 with TRBJ1-6; possible D gene TRBD1, 5 bases. Per germline, CDR1 SNHLY and CDR2 FYNNEI. Between the trimmed V and J ends, which lost 6 bases and 7 bases, there was a span of 16 bases. The length of the CDR3 is 15 residues.